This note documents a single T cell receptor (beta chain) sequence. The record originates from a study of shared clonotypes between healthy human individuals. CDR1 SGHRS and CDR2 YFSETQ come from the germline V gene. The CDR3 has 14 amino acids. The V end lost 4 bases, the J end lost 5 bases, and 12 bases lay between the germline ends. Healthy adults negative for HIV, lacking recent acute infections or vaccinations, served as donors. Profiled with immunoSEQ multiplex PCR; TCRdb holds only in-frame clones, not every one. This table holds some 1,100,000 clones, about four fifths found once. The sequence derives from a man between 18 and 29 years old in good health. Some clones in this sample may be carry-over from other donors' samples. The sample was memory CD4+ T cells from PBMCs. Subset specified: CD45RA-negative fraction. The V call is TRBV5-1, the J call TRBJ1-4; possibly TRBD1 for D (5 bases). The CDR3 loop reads CASSIRGQNEKLFF. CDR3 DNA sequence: TGCGCCAGCAGCATAAGGGGTCAAAATGAAAAACTGTTTTTT.